This T cell receptor beta chain stems from a study of T cell repertoires in cytomegalovirus infection (dated by TCRdb to the late 2010s). At the level of the whole study: Because public TCR beta signatures pointed to carriage of CMV infection together with the matching HLA type, the HLA type of each donor mattered for the analysis.

The data were produced on an Illumina HiSeq 1500. TCRdb passed the public sequencing reads through fastp at Q25 and MiXCR, retaining productive beta sequences. Entries that share a CDR3 protein sequence are merged under the most common genes and DNA. The sample data list around 190,000 distinct CDR3 sequences, and approximately 15% of these were observed just once. The top ten clonotypes cover 27% of the sample. The germline V gene provides CDR1 MDHEN and CDR2 SYDVKM. Germline trimming: 5 bases from V, 5 bases from J; junction bases outside gene matches: 4. The CDR3 has 14 amino acids, counting the end cysteine and phenylalanine. The sequence is cut down to CDR3 DNA, 42 bases in frame from base 1. The research as a whole found: The ex vivo response was dominated by HLA-C-restricted CMV-specific TCR beta clonotypes, which also provided the single most frequent clonotype in two of eight donors. Cumulative frequency of public TCR beta family members discriminated carriers of CMV infection plus the relevant HLA type in this cohort and an independent approximately 350-donor cohort.

There are many counts of this clonotype. Its binding antigen is unknown. No base quality values were provided; no much bigger clone lies one nucleotide off. The chain joins TRBV28 to TRBJ1-5; 9 central bases correspond to TRBD1. The clonotype was recovered from a human donor in good health (CMV status not recorded). Some clones in this sample may be carry-over from other donors' samples. Sequencing was performed on PBMCs. This receptor has the CDR3 CASSGRQGDQPQHF. The nucleotide sequence is given as TGTGCCAGCAGTGGGCGACAGGGGGATCAGCCCCAGCATTTT.